Reported below is one TCR beta chain. This entry belongs to a study of blood T cell repertoires in COVID-19. Study context: Spain, Italy and the United States supplied samples that represented acute and convalescent COVID-19.

The CDR3 consists of 18 residues. V was clipped by 4 bases and J by 7 bases, with 24 bases between them. Per the germline V gene, CDR1 is SGDLS and CDR2 is YYNGEE. The table came from immunoSEQ multiplex PCR; TCRdb's copy has only in-frame clones and leaves some out. The sample lists about 170,000 clones, around 91% seen once, with about 0.8% in the top ten. Participant age was roughly 18 to 90 years, and participants resided in approximately 24 US areas. Allocation to cohorts depended on clinical history reported by the participants. This receptor was identified in a woman between 18 and 29 years old who had recovered from COVID-19. V usage is TRBV9 and J usage is TRBJ1-6; no firm D call. Sequencing input: PBMCs or T cells enriched from blood (not recorded which). CDR3 sequence (DNA): TGTGCCAGCAGCCCCTACGTTTCGCAAGCCATCGGGAATTCACCCCTCCACTTT. Protein product: CASSPYVSQAIGNSPLHF.